The 6 T cell receptor beta chains below come from one sample, sequenced in a study of radiotherapy plus CTLA-4 blockade in lung cancer. TCRdb keeps only in-frame clones here, not all; method: immunoSEQ multiplex PCR. The profile shows tens of thousands of clones, 79% of them singletons. Sequences were derived from peripheral blood, sampled from a patient treated with radiotherapy plus ipilimumab. Receptors were obtained from a human donor with non-small cell lung cancer that progressed on radiotherapy plus ipilimumab.

The chain joins TRBV9 to TRBJ2-5; 15 nucleotides agree with TRBD2. Germline trimming cut 1 base from V and 4 bases from J; bases unmatched to any gene: 8. Germline V CDR1 and CDR2: SGDLS, YYNGEE. The CDR3 has 18 amino acids. DNA for the CDR3: TGTGCCAGCAGCGTAAAGGGACTAGCGGGGGGCCCGTTAGAGACCCAGTACTTC. Translation: CASSVKGLAGGPLETQYF.

The chain uses TRBV5-4 and TRBJ1-2, with a weak D call TRBD1 (6 bases). Trimming stripped 3 bases from V and 4 bases from J, with 13 bases between. This CDR3 spans 14 amino acids. Germline V lookup: CDR1 SGHNT, CDR2 YYREEE (reference sequence). The CDR3 spells CASSSTGPLYGYTF. The CDR3 nucleotides are TGTGCCAGCAGCTCGACAGGCCCACTCTATGGCTACACCTTC.

This chain links TRBV5-4 with TRBJ2-1, with a weak D call TRBD2 (6 bases). The V gene's germline CDR1 is SGHNT and CDR2 YYREEE (reference sequence). Trimming left V 4 bases short and J 7 bases short, with 18 bases between. The length of the CDR3 is 15 residues. CDR3 DNA: TGTGCCAGCAGCCTGGCCGGGACTGTGACAAATGAGCAGTTCTTC. Translated: CASSLAGTVTNEQFF. The variable domain in full, completed from reference TRBV5-4 and TRBJ2-1, reads ETGVTQSPTHLIKTRGQQVTLRCSSQSGHNTVSWYQQALGQGPQFIFQYYREEENGRGNFPPRFSGLQFPNYSSELNVNALELDDSALYLCASSLAGTVTNEQFFGPGTRLTVL.

CDR3 in DNA: TGTGCCAGCAGTGACGGGAGGCTCGGCCTCTACACCTTC. It translates to CASSDGRLGLYTF. The chain joins TRBV6-4 to TRBJ1-2; D uncertain. Germline V CDR1 and CDR2: MRHNA, SNTAGT. The CDR3 has 13 amino acids. V was trimmed by 2 bases and J by 10 bases, leaving 14 bases between them.

To note about this clone: At one of its ends the junction is not consistent with the germline gene, which may arise from a read error. The chain is built from TRBV5-1 and TRBJ2-3; a possible D gene is TRBD2 (5 bases). Germline loops: CDR1 SGHRS, CDR2 YFSETQ. CDR3 size: 16 residues. This chain's CDR3 is CASSADWSIPTDAQYF. The CDR3 bases are TGCGCCAGCAGCGCGGACTGGTCCATTCCCACAGATGCGCAGTATTTT.

The chain links TRBV18 to TRBJ2-7; 10 bases align to TRBD1. Germline-derived CDR1 and CDR2 are KGHSH and LQKENI. The CDR3 consists of 15 residues. With V trimmed by 4 bases and J by 3 bases, 6 bases remained unmatched. CDR3 DNA: TGTGCCAGCTCACTCTTTGGGACAGGGGACTACGAGCAGTACTTC. Translation: CASSLFGTGDYEQYF.